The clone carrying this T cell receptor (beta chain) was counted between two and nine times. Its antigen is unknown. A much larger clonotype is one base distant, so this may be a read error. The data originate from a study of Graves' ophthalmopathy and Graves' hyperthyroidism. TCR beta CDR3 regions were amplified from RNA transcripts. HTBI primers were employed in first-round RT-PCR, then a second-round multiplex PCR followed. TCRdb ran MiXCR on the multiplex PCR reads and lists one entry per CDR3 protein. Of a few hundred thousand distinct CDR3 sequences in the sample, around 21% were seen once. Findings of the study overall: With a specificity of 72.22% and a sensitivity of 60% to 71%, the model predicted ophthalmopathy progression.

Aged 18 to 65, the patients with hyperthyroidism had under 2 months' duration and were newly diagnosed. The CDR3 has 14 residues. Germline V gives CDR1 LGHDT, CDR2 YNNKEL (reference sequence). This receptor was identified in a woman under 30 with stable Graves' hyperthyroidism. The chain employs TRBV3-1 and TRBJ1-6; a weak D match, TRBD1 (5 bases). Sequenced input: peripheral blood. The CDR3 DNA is TGTGCCAGCAGCTATGGAAGGGGAGGATCACCCCTCCGCTTT. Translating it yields CASSYGRGGSPLRF. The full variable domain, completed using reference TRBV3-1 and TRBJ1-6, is DTAVSQTPKYLVTQMGNDKSIKCEQNLGHDTMYWYKQDSKKFLKIMFSYNNKELIINETVPNRFSPKSPDKAHLNLHINSLELGDSAVYFCASSYGRGGSPLRFGNGTRLTVT.